This T cell receptor (beta chain) was obtained from a study of chemoradiotherapy in HPV16-positive cancers. Repertoires were generated with immunoSEQ multiplex PCR, while TCRdb's copy carries only in-frame clones and drops some. The sample contains 6,500 to 10,000 clones, 70% to 90% of which appear only once. Samples were taken several times over chemoradiotherapy. The CDR3 extends over 16 amino acids. With 4 bases removed from V and 0 bases from J, the gap between germline ends came to 13 bases. Germline CDR1 LNHDA, CDR2 SQIVND (reference sequence). V gene TRBV19 combines with J gene TRBJ1-3; D gene uncertain. The source is a human donor with HPV-associated anogenital cancer. Specimen: blood, collected from a patient who underwent chemoradiotherapy. The CDR3 sequence: CASSSRMPPSGNTIYF. In DNA form, the CDR3 reads TGTGCCAGTAGTAGTCGGATGCCACCCTCTGGAAACACCATATATTTT.